These 26 T cell receptor beta chains came from one sample sequenced in a study of T cell repertoires in cytomegalovirus infection. TCRdb independently ran MiXCR on the reads; one entry per CDR3 protein. The sample has approximately 910,000 distinct CDR3 sequences; roughly 31% are singletons. These receptors have no identified antigens. Sequencing was performed on cultured CD8+ T cells from PBMCs, taken from culture after CMV antigen stimulation. Receptor source: a human donor in good health (CMV status not recorded). Some clones in this sample may be carry-over from other donors' samples.

This clonotype was detected ten times or more. This chain connects TRBV7-8 to TRBJ2-1; 8 positions agree with TRBD2. V was clipped by 4 bases and J by 5 bases; unmatched bases: 10. The germline V gene encodes CDR1 SGHVS and CDR2 FQNEAQ. The CDR3 spans 16 residues. CDR3 region: CASSSYSGDGNNEQFF. The DNA of the CDR3 is TGTGCCAGCAGCTCCTATAGCGGGGACGGGAACAATGAGCAGTTCTTC.

The V call is TRBV6-6, the J call TRBJ2-4; D not certain. Trimming took 7 bases from V and 6 from J, leaving 10 bases between them. The CDR3 is 12 residues long. Germline loops: CDR1 MNHNY, CDR2 SVGAGI (reference sequence). The CDR3 sequence is CASIGQPNIQYF. The CDR3 DNA reads TGTGCCAGCATTGGGCAGCCAAACATTCAGTACTTC.

The chain couples TRBV12-3 or TRBV12-4 to TRBJ1-5; D is possibly TRBD1 (5 bases). The CDR3 is made up of 18 amino acids. Between the trimmed V and J ends, which lost 0 bases and 4 bases, there was a span of 19 bases. This CDR3 reads CASSLAMAGKKLNQPQHF. DNA for the CDR3: TGTGCCAGCAGTTTAGCGATGGCAGGGAAGAAGTTGAATCAGCCCCAGCATTTT.

The sample holds a few counts of this clonotype. This chain connects TRBV25-1 to TRBJ2-3; TRBD1 aligns across 8 bases. Germline CDR1 reads MGHDK; CDR2 reads SYGVNS. J was trimmed by 7 bases and V by 2 bases; bases with no gene match: 5. CDR3 length equals 14 residues. DNA for the CDR3: TGTGCCAGCAGTGAACGTCAGGGGGCGAATACGCAGTATTTT. It specifies CASSERQGANTQYF.

This clonotype was detected only a few times. The rearrangement links TRBV6-6 to TRBJ1-2, with D tentatively TRBD1 (5 bases). CDR3 length equals 15 residues. With 0 bases removed from V and 0 bases from J, the gap between germline ends came to 8 bases. The germline CDR1 and CDR2 sequences are MNHNY and SVGAGI (reference sequence). CDR3 sequence reads: CASSYSRGANYGYTF. CDR3 in DNA: TGTGCCAGCAGTTACTCGAGAGGGGCTAACTATGGCTACACCTTC.

This clonotype was picked up many times. CDR3: CASSQVTRFSGNTIYF. In DNA, the CDR3 is TGCGCCAGCAGCCAAGTTACGAGGTTCTCTGGAAACACCATATATTTT. The rearrangement uses TRBV4-1 and TRBJ1-3; D ambiguous. Germline V gives CDR1 MGHRA, CDR2 YSYEKL. The CDR3 is 16 amino acids. With 1 base removed from V and 0 bases from J, the gap between germline ends came to 10 bases.

This clonotype was recorded many times. V gene TRBV7-6 combines with J gene TRBJ1-1; D is perhaps TRBD1 (6 bases). V lost 1 base, J lost 0 bases, and 9 bases lay in between. CDR1 is SGHVS and CDR2 is FNYEAQ in the germline V gene. The CDR3 covers 15 residues. The CDR3: CASSLEQGLNTEAFF. CDR3 bases: TGTGCCAGCAGCTTAGAACAGGGCCTGAACACTGAAGCTTTCTTT.

V gene TRBV29-1 combines with J gene TRBJ2-7; D gene uncertain. Germline V CDR1 and CDR2: SQVTM, ANQGSEA. This CDR3 region has 12 residues. V was cut by 7 bases and J by 2 bases, with 12 bases left in between. Here the CDR3 DNA reads TGCAGCGCCTCGTCGGGTCCCTACGAGCAGTACGTC. Translated, it gives CSASSGPYEQYV.

This clonotype was observed at least ten times. V and J are TRBV7-8 and TRBJ2-1; TRBD1 agrees at 9 bases. The CDR3 covers 15 residues. V was pared by 6 bases and J by 2 bases, with 5 bases of the junction left unmatched. Per the germline V gene, CDR1 is SGHVS and CDR2 is FQNEAQ. The CDR3 sequence is CASRPDRGPYNEQFF. CDR3 bases: TGTGCCAGCAGGCCGGACAGGGGACCCTACAATGAGCAGTTCTTC.

The rearrangement joins TRBV6-2 or TRBV6-3 to TRBJ2-7, with no clear D. The V end was cut by 7 bases, the J end by 5 bases, with 18 bases between. This CDR3 has 14 residues. Germline CDR1 and CDR2: MNHEY and SVGEGT. This CDR3 is CASKGRNSLDEQYV. Here the CDR3 DNA reads TGTGCCAGCAAAGGTAGGAATAGCTTGGACGAGCAGTACGTC.

This clonotype was counted a few times. The chain has TRBV15 and TRBJ2-5; TRBD2 matches at 10 bases. The CDR3 loop spans 16 amino acids. The germline V gene has CDR1 LNHNV and CDR2 YYDKDF (reference sequence). The junction had 2 bases not matched to a gene; V was cut back by 0 bases and J by 1 base. The CDR3 nucleotides are TGTGCCACCAGCAGAGATACTAGCGGGGCCCAAGAGACCCAGTACTTC. As protein: CATSRDTSGAQETQYF.

In its sample, this clonotype was seen a few times. This chain joins TRBV7-9 and TRBJ1-2; 7 bases align to TRBD1. Looked up from germline, CDR1 is SEHNR and CDR2 is FQNEAQ (reference sequence). J was trimmed by 2 bases and V by 11 bases; bases with no gene match: 8. This CDR3 is built from 13 residues. This chain's CDR3 is CASHGGGNYGYTF. In nucleotides, the CDR3 is TGTGCCTCCCATGGAGGGGGCAACTATGGCTACACCTTC. Full variable domain (rest looked up from reference TRBV7-9 and TRBJ1-2): DTGVSQNPRHKITKRGQNVTFRCDPISEHNRLYWYRQTLGQGPEFLTYFQNEAQLEKSRLLSDRFSAERPKGSFSTLEIQRTEQGDSAMYLCASHGGGNYGYTFGSGTRLTVV.

The chain couples TRBV7-9 to TRBJ1-1; the D is unclear. This CDR3 is 17 amino acids long. Germline V gene lookup returns CDR1 SEHNR and CDR2 FQNEAQ (reference sequence). Deletions cut 1 base from V and 3 bases from J, with 18 bases between. The CDR3 spells CASSLGIRMAVDTEAFF. The DNA for the CDR3 is TGTGCCAGCAGCTTAGGTATTAGGATGGCGGTGGACACTGAAGCTTTCTTT.

This clonotype was observed a few times. The CDR3 sequence: CASSPRRGNTEAFF. The CDR3, as DNA: TGTGCCAGCAGCCCGAGGAGGGGGAACACTGAAGCTTTCTTT. The chain carries TRBV7-6 and TRBJ1-1; D is perhaps TRBD1 (5 bases). This CDR3 has 14 residues. V dropped 5 bases and J dropped 1 base, with 11 bases sitting between them. Germline lookup yields CDR1 SGHVS and CDR2 FNYEAQ. The complete variable domain, with remaining parts taken from reference TRBV7-6 and TRBJ1-1, reads GAGVSQSPRYKVTKRGQDVALRCDPISGHVSLYWYRQALGQGPEFLTYFNYEAQQDKSGLPNDRFSAERPEGSISTLTIQRTEQRDSAMYRCASSPRRGNTEAFFGQGTRLTVV.

This clonotype was seen a handful of times. The chain carries TRBV7-9 and TRBJ1-5; 8 nucleotides align to TRBD1. CDR3 length equals 15 residues. Trimming at V came to 5 bases and at J to 3 bases, leaving 6 bases not matched to a gene. The germline CDR1 and CDR2 sequences are SEHNR and FQNEAQ (reference sequence). CDR3 sequence reads: CASSRDRTPNQPQHF. In nucleotides, the CDR3 is TGTGCCAGCAGCCGGGACAGGACCCCCAATCAGCCCCAGCATTTT.

This chain links TRBV7-9 with TRBJ2-2; possible D gene TRBD1, 5 bases. This CDR3 contains 16 residues. Trimming took off 4 bases at V and 4 bases at J, with 16 bases between the two ends. CDR1 is SEHNR and CDR2 is FQNEAQ in the germline V gene (reference sequence). CDR3: CASSSIDSSGTGELFF. Here the CDR3 DNA reads TGTGCCAGCAGCTCTATCGACAGTTCGGGCACCGGGGAGCTGTTTTTT.

V usage is TRBV27 and J usage is TRBJ1-1; 8 nucleotides match TRBD1. Per the germline V gene, CDR1 is MNHEY and CDR2 is SMNVEV (reference sequence). After removal of 2 bases from V and 3 bases from J, the junction contained 2 bases not matched to a gene. The CDR3 contains 14 residues. The chain's CDR3 is CASSLARGHTEAFF. The CDR3 DNA sequence: TGTGCCAGCAGTTTAGCCAGGGGGCACACTGAAGCTTTCTTT.

On this clonotype itself: Compared with germline, one end of the junction differs, possibly owing to a read error. V usage is TRBV4-3 and J usage is TRBJ2-2; tentatively, D is TRBD2 (5 bases). Germline V gives CDR1 LGHNA, CDR2 YSLEER. The CDR3 consists of 14 residues. CDR3 amino acids: CANSSSVYTGELFF. The CDR3 bases are TGCGCCAACAGCAGTAGCGTGTACACCGGGGAGCTGTTTTTT.

The chain recombines TRBV19 with TRBJ1-4, with 7 bases aligning to TRBD1. Germline values: CDR1 LNHDA, CDR2 SQIVND (reference sequence). The length of the CDR3 is 16 residues. The V segment lost 9 bases and the J segment 5 bases; nucleotides outside the gene matches: 15. The CDR3 DNA sequence: TGTGCCAGCGGGGTTGTCACCGGGACAGAGAATGAAAAACTGTTTTTT. Translation gives CASGVVTGTENEKLFF.

Many counts were recorded for this clonotype. The chain links TRBV7-6 to TRBJ2-5; D is unresolved. The germline gives CDR1 SGHVS, CDR2 FNYEAQ. This CDR3 has 13 amino acids. The V end was cut by 5 bases, the J end by 5 bases, with 12 bases between. CDR3 residues: CASSPRQYETQYF. As DNA, the CDR3 is TGTGCCAGCAGCCCCCGACAATATGAGACCCAGTACTTC.

The chain uses TRBV4-1 and TRBJ2-2; D could derive from TRBD1 or TRBD2 (5 bases each). CDR3 size: 17 residues. Trimming left V 0 bases short and J 0 bases short, with 11 bases between. Germline V gene data show CDR1 as MGHRA and CDR2 as YSYEKL. In nucleotides, the CDR3 is TGCGCCAGCAGCCAAGAAGATGGGGGAGCGAACACCGGGGAGCTGTTTTTT. Its translation is CASSQEDGGANTGELFF.

This clonotype appeared many times. The chain has TRBV7-6 and TRBJ2-1, with 8 bases matching TRBD1. The CDR3 is 16 residues long. Germline V gene lookup returns CDR1 SGHVS and CDR2 FNYEAQ. V lost 0 bases and J lost 2; bases outside the gene matches: 3. DNA of the CDR3: TGTGCCAGCAGCTTAGCGACAGGGGTGCCCTACAATGAGCAGTTCTTC. It is translated as CASSLATGVPYNEQFF.

Points on this clonotype: A junction end diverges from the germline sequence, so it may reflect a read error. This rearrangement joins TRBV12-5 to TRBJ2-1; D unresolved. The CDR3 consists of 11 residues. CDR1 is LGHNT, CDR2 FRNRAP, per germline. The CDR3 sequence is CVSGLNNEQFF. CDR3 in DNA: TGTGTTAGTGGTTTGAACAATGAGCAGTTCTTC.

The sample holds a few counts of this clonotype. The chain joins TRBV19 to TRBJ2-1, with TRBD1 matching over 9 bases. The J segment lost 5 bases and the V segment lost 5 bases, leaving 7 bases of the junction unmatched. CDR1 and CDR2 from the germline V gene are LNHDA and SQIVND (reference sequence). The CDR3 has 15 amino acids. In DNA form, the CDR3 reads TGTGCCAGTAGTGTCCGGGACAGGGCACACAATGAGCAGTTCTTC. This translates into CASSVRDRAHNEQFF.

This clonotype turned up a few times. The CDR3 nucleotides are TGCGCCAGCAGTCCCGGGACCGACCTCGTTTATGGCTACACCTTC. Protein: CASSPGTDLVYGYTF. The chain carries TRBV10-1 and TRBJ1-2; D is possibly TRBD1 (5 bases). This CDR3 has 15 residues. Germline assignment: CDR1 WNHNN and CDR2 SYGVQD (reference sequence). V was pared by 5 bases and J by 5 bases, with 18 bases between.

The rearrangement links TRBV7-8 to TRBJ2-5, with no clear D. The CDR3 has 18 amino acids. V was pared by 2 bases and J by 5 bases, with 24 bases between. Germline CDR1 and CDR2: SGHVS and FQNEAQ. The CDR3 DNA reads as TGTGCCAGCAGCTTATTCCCCCTCCTACAAGCTACCCGGGAGACCCAGTACTTC. Translated, it gives CASSLFPLLQATRETQYF.